This TCR beta chain was recovered during a study of T-cell reconstitution after alpha-beta-depleted transplantation in children. Preparing the TCRbeta library involved the use of unique molecular identifiers. TCRdb independently ran MiXCR on the PCR reads; one entry per CDR3 protein. The data contain 17,000 or so distinct CDR3 sequences, over 10% of them singletons. This clonotype has ten or more counts. Trimming pared 4 bases from V and 3 bases from J, leaving 13 bases between. This CDR3 is built from 13 residues. Per germline, CDR1 SQVTM and CDR2 ANQGSEA. This receptor was identified in a boy under two years old who had a stem cell transplant for Wiskott-Aldrich syndrome, so the T cells may come from the graft donor. The chain has TRBV29-1 and TRBJ2-7; weak D call: TRBD1 (6 bases). The sample was PBMCs, mostly from graft donor cells, taken 180 days after TCRalphabeta/CD19-depleted stem cell transplant. CDR3 nucleotide sequence: TGCAGCGTTGGTGGGCTAGGGGGCTACGAGCAGTACTTC. Translated: CSVGGLGGYEQYF.